This T cell receptor beta chain is from a study of neurological immune-mediated disorders. Notes on the study in general: There were no CDR3 amino acid sequences shared by expanded clones across subjects, a result suggesting private repertoires in all groups. Healthy controls had more TCR clonal expansion than multiple sclerosis, which showed the least, whereas HTLV-1-associated myelopathy showed the most.

Ten or more counts support this clonotype. What it binds is not known. TCRdb called the 5' RACE reads again in MiXCR, with one record for every CDR3 protein. The repertoire holds under 80,000 distinct CDR3 sequences, with over 12% as singletons. The V end lost 4 bases, the J end lost 1 base, and 11 bases lay between the germline ends. The CDR3 spans 14 residues. Germline-derived CDR1 and CDR2 are SGHRS and YFSETQ. The genes are TRBV5-1 and TRBJ1-2, with D possibly matching TRBD1 (5 bases). This sequence originates from a woman in her 50s in good health. Sequencing used PBMCs. The CDR3 loop is CASSEGPSNYGYTF. CDR3 sequence (DNA): TGCGCCAGCAGCGAGGGACCGAGTAACTATGGCTACACCTTC.